This is a list of T cell receptor beta chains from one sample in a study of T-cell reconstitution after alpha-beta-depleted transplantation in children. From the PCR reads, TCRdb called clonotypes with MiXCR, one entry per CDR3 protein. Of hundreds of thousands of distinct CDR3 sequences detected, roughly 13% appear once; the ten largest clones hold roughly 2.3%. The sequences come from PBMCs, mostly from graft donor cells, collected 360 days after TCRalphabeta/CD19-depleted stem cell transplant. The receptors stem from a male patient younger than 18 who had a stem cell transplant for acute myeloid leukemia, so the T cells may come from the graft donor. CDR3s include the opening cysteine and the closing phenylalanine or tryptophan. A D gene is named only where the DNA matches it firmly. The size field is filled for only some rows; it gives once, few, many or a size class.

>TRBV28|13|TRBJ2-5|many|-
CATSELAPETQYF
TGTGCCACCAGCGAGCTAGCCCCGGAGACCCAGTACTTC
>TRBV18|16|TRBJ1-2|few|TRBD1
CASSPLGQGINYGYTF
TGTGCCAGCTCACCCCTGGGACAGGGCATTAACTATGGCTACACCTTC
>TRBV12-3/TRBV12-4|13|TRBJ1-3|few|-
CASGSSSGNTIYF
TGTGCCAGCGGCAGCAGCTCTGGAAACACCATATATTTT
>TRBV6-5|17|TRBJ1-5|-|TRBD1
CASSSRTGVGGGQPQHF
TGTGCCAGCAGTTCGAGGACAGGGGTCGGGGGAGGTCAGCCCCAGCATTTT
>TRBV4-3|15|TRBJ2-6|many|-
CASSQDGSGANVLTF
TGCGCCAGCAGCCAAGACGGCTCTGGGGCCAACGTCCTGACTTTC
>TRBV20-1|13|TRBJ2-5|few|TRBD2
CSARSLGGETQYF
TGCAGTGCTAGATCCCTCGGGGGGGAGACCCAGTACTTC
>TRBV7-9|13|TRBJ2-3|-|-
CASSLAPSDTQYF
TGTGCCAGCAGCTTAGCACCATCGGATACGCAGTATTTT
>TRBV28|13|TRBJ2-7|-|-
CASSFPGDYEQYF
TGTGCCAGCAGTTTCCCGGGGGACTACGAGCAGTACTTC
>TRBV12-3/TRBV12-4|15|TRBJ2-1|many|TRBD1
CASRSDRGLYNEQFF
TGTGCCAGCAGATCCGACAGGGGACTGTACAATGAGCAGTTCTTC
>TRBV4-3|16|TRBJ2-7|-|-
CASSQAAPRRGYEQYF
TGCGCCAGCAGCCAAGCTGCCCCCAGGAGGGGCTACGAGCAGTACTTC
>TRBV9|17|TRBJ1-1|-|-
CASSVTPGAFSGTEAFF
TGTGCCAGCAGCGTAACCCCGGGCGCATTTAGTGGCACTGAAGCTTTCTTT
>TRBV6-5|14|TRBJ2-7|few|-
CASSYSVGSYEQYF
TGTGCCAGCAGTTACTCAGTAGGCTCCTACGAGCAGTACTTC
>TRBV20-1|15|TRBJ2-2|-|TRBD2
CSAKRETSNTGELFF
TGCAGTGCTAAGCGGGAGACGAGTAACACCGGGGAGCTGTTTTTT
>TRBV10-3|15|TRBJ1-1|many|-
CAISGAGWGDTEAFF
TGTGCCATCAGTGGAGCGGGGTGGGGGGACACTGAAGCTTTCTTT
>TRBV27|17|TRBJ1-5|few|-
CASSLYAGGVVDQPQHF
TGTGCCAGCAGTTTATACGCAGGAGGGGTTGTAGATCAGCCCCAGCATTTT
>TRBV14|15|TRBJ2-2|-|-
CASSQDHLNTGELFF
TGTGCCAGCAGCCAAGATCACCTTAACACCGGGGAGCTGTTTTTT
>TRBV29-1|12|TRBJ2-5|many|-
CSVGLVGETQYF
TGCAGCGTTGGACTCGTTGGGGAGACCCAGTACTTC
>TRBV7-8|13|TRBJ2-7|-|-
CASSLISSYEQYF
TGTGCCAGCAGCTTAATCAGCTCCTACGAGCAGTACTTC
>TRBV5-1|13|TRBJ2-7|-|-
CASNLDGHYEQYF
TGCGCCAGCAACCTCGACGGTCACTACGAGCAGTACTTC
>TRBV12-3/TRBV12-4|16|TRBJ2-1|few|-
CASSPPNGPWGNEQFF
TGTGCCAGCAGTCCGCCCAATGGGCCGTGGGGGAATGAGCAGTTCTTC
>TRBV20-1|15|TRBJ2-3|many|TRBD2
CSARVAGGRRDTQYF
TGCAGTGCTAGGGTGGCGGGAGGGCGAAGAGATACGCAGTATTTT
>TRBV4-3|14|TRBJ2-2|many|TRBD1
CASRRTGNTGELFF
TGCGCCAGCAGACGGACAGGGAACACCGGGGAGCTGTTTTTT
>TRBV5-1|14|TRBJ2-7|many|TRBD2
CASSLASGGFEQYF
TGCGCCAGCAGCTTGGCCAGCGGGGGATTTGAGCAGTACTTC
>TRBV20-1|15|TRBJ2-7|few|TRBD1
CSARVPDRTDYEQYF
TGCAGTGCTAGAGTTCCGGACAGGACGGACTACGAGCAGTACTTC
>TRBV4-2|16|TRBJ2-2|few|-
CASSQERRTNTGELFF
TGTGCCAGCAGCCAAGAGAGACGTACGAACACCGGGGAGCTGTTTTTT
>TRBV5-1|16|TRBJ2-1|-|TRBD2
CASSLVAGEGGYEQFF
TGCGCCAGCAGCTTGGTAGCGGGAGAGGGGGGGTATGAGCAGTTCTTC
>TRBV12-3/TRBV12-4|14|TRBJ2-7|many|TRBD1
CASSPTGAPYEQYF
TGTGCCAGCAGTCCGACAGGGGCCCCCTACGAGCAGTACTTC
>TRBV27|15|TRBJ2-7|few|-
CASRRDIGGGYEQYF
TGTGCCAGCAGAAGGGACATCGGTGGGGGGTACGAGCAGTACTTC
>TRBV12-3/TRBV12-4|16|TRBJ2-2|-|TRBD1
CASSVTGGIGTGELFF
TGTGCCAGCAGTGTGACAGGGGGGATTGGAACCGGGGAGCTGTTTTTT
>TRBV20-1|16|TRBJ2-3|few|-
CSASRLTGQGADTQYF
TGCAGTGCTAGCAGACTCACCGGGCAAGGGGCAGATACGCAGTATTTT
>TRBV20-1|12|TRBJ2-1|-|-
CSAITEYNEQFF
TGCAGTGCTATTACGGAATACAATGAGCAGTTCTTC
>TRBV7-9|14|TRBJ2-7|-|-
CASSLALLGCEQYF
TGTGCCAGCAGCTTAGCGTTACTAGGTTGCGAGCAGTACTTC
>TRBV12-3/TRBV12-4|16|TRBJ2-4|many|TRBD1
CASSAYRGGWTNIQYF
TGTGCCAGCAGTGCGTACAGGGGTGGTTGGACTAACATTCAGTACTTC
>TRBV29-1|16|TRBJ2-1|many|TRBD2
CSVRTLGTSGRWEQFF
TGCAGCGTCCGAACTCTAGGGACTAGCGGGAGATGGGAGCAGTTCTTC
>TRBV28|16|TRBJ1-2|-|-
CASKPGVRQRNYGYTF
TGTGCCAGTAAACCCGGGGTACGACAGAGGAACTATGGCTACACCTTC
>TRBV12-3/TRBV12-4|16|TRBJ2-7|many|TRBD1
CASSTGAGTPPHEQYF
TGTGCCAGCAGTACAGGGGCCGGGACGCCTCCTCACGAGCAGTACTTC